Each of the 10 T cell receptor beta chains below was sequenced from the same sample in a study of CD8 T cells in Susac syndrome. RNA amounts of roughly 0.45 to 1 ug underwent reverse transcription with random hexamers. TCRdb re-called the immunoSEQ multiplex PCR reads through MiXCR, storing one row per CDR3 protein. The data contain fewer than 70,000 distinct CDR3 sequences, approximately 95% of them singletons. Sequences were obtained from CD8+ T cells from PBMCs. The source is a human donor in good health.

V gene TRBV2 combines with J gene TRBJ2-3; possible D gene TRBD1, 5 bases. The CDR3 covers 14 residues. CDR1 is SNHLY, CDR2 FYNNEI, per germline. Trimming took 6 bases from V and 4 from J, leaving 14 bases between them. DNA for the CDR3: TGTGCCAGCAGAGCCCCGCAGACAGCAGATACGCAGTATTTT. Translation: CASRAPQTADTQYF.

The J gene is TRBJ2-3, the V gene TRBV15, with 8 positions matching TRBD2. V was pared by 0 bases and J by 4 bases, with 12 bases of the junction left unmatched. Germline CDR1 and CDR2: LNHNV and YYDKDF (reference sequence). The CDR3 covers 18 residues. CDR3 loop: CATSRDEGIAGTPDTQYF. The DNA of the CDR3 is TGTGCCACCAGCAGAGATGAGGGAATAGCGGGGACTCCAGATACGCAGTATTTT. Variable domain in full (rest from reference TRBV15 and TRBJ2-3): DAMVIQNPRYQVTQFGKPVTLSCSQTLNHNVMYWYQQKSSQAPKLLFHYYDKDFNNEADTPDNFQSRRPNTSFCFLDIRSPGLGDTAMYLCATSRDEGIAGTPDTQYFGPGTRLTVL.

V and J are TRBV29-1 and TRBJ2-7; 11 bases agree with TRBD1. After removal of 1 base from V and 3 bases from J, the junction contained 2 bases not matched to a gene. The CDR3 is made up of 14 amino acids. Germline V gene data show CDR1 as SQVTM and CDR2 as ANQGSEA. The CDR3 protein is CSVEGDRGVYEQYF. The CDR3 nucleotides read TGCAGCGTTGAAGGGGACAGGGGGGTCTACGAGCAGTACTTC.

The genes are TRBV30 and TRBJ2-7; TRBD1 matches at 7 bases. This CDR3 comprises 14 residues. J gave up 3 bases and V 2 bases, and 7 bases lay outside the gene matches. Germline V lookup: CDR1 GTSNPN, CDR2 SVGIG (reference sequence). CDR3 region: CAWSNGQAIYEQYF. The DNA of the CDR3 is TGTGCCTGGAGTAATGGACAGGCAATCTACGAGCAGTACTTC. Full variable domain (rest looked up from reference TRBV30 and TRBJ2-7): SQTIHQWPATLVQPVGSPLSLECTVEGTSNPNLYWYRQAAGRGLQLLFYSVGIGQISSEVPQNLSASRPQDRQFILSSKKLLLSDSGFYLCAWSNGQAIYEQYFGPGTRLTVT.

The genes are TRBV7-3 and TRBJ2-2; D is perhaps TRBD2 (5 bases). The germline V and J ends were trimmed by 5 bases and 0 bases, with 13 bases remaining between them. Germline V lookup: CDR1 SGHTA, CDR2 FQGTGA. The CDR3 runs to 16 residues. CDR3 coding DNA: TGTGCCAGCAGCCCAAGACCGGGATCGAACACCGGGGAGCTGTTTTTT. This encodes CASSPRPGSNTGELFF.

The chain joins TRBV7-3 to TRBJ1-1, with D tentatively TRBD1 (5 bases). The ends were cut back, 5 bases at V and 5 bases at J, with 15 bases in the middle. Germline CDR1 reads SGHTA; CDR2 reads FQGTGA. This CDR3 has 14 residues. The CDR3 loop is CASSPSGRDTEAFF. Here the CDR3 DNA reads TGTGCCAGCAGCCCGTCAGGGAGGGATACTGAAGCTTTCTTT.

The V call is TRBV4-1, the J call TRBJ2-7, with TRBD1 matching 11 bases. V shed 1 base, J shed 3 bases, and the junction held 5 bases outside the gene matches. The CDR3 has 16 amino acids. CDR1 is MGHRA, CDR2 YSYEKL, per germline. The CDR3 reads CASSQGSGTGGYEQYF. In nucleotides, the CDR3 is TGCGCCAGCAGCCAAGGCAGCGGGACAGGGGGCTACGAGCAGTACTTC.

The chain recombines TRBV6-4 with TRBJ1-2; the match to TRBD1 covers 11 bases. Trimming cost V 0 bases and J 6 bases; bases outside gene matches: 3. Germline V gene sequence: CDR1 MRHNA, CDR2 SNTAGT. This CDR3 is built from 15 residues. DNA of the CDR3: TGTGCCAGCAGTGACTCTGGGACAGGGGGGGATGGCTACACCTTC. As protein: CASSDSGTGGDGYTF.

The gene calls are TRBV13 and TRBJ1-2, with TRBD1 matching 7 bases. Germline CDR1 is PRHDT and CDR2 is FYEKMQ (reference sequence). Germline trimming cut 1 base from V and 0 bases from J; bases unmatched to any gene: 2. This CDR3 is built from 15 residues. CDR3 in DNA: TGTGCCAGCAGCTTAGAAAGGGGGCCTAACTATGGCTACACCTTC. Translating it yields CASSLERGPNYGYTF.

The chain is built from TRBV9 and TRBJ2-6; 7 bases match TRBD1. There are 15 residues in the CDR3. Per the germline V gene, CDR1 is SGDLS and CDR2 is YYNGEE. V gave up 4 bases and J gave up 2 bases; unmatched junction bases: 3. CDR3 nucleotides: TGTGCCAGCAGCTTAACAGGGGCTGGGGCCAACGTCCTGACTTTC. Translated, it gives CASSLTGAGANVLTF.